This TCR beta chain originates from a study of CD8 T cells in ankylosing spondylitis (dated by TCRdb to 2016 to 2017). Turning to the overall study: To find TCR variants linked to disease, the study profiled T cell receptor beta repertoires in ankylosing spondylitis patients and healthy donors. Peripheral blood samples were taken, and synovial fluid was additionally collected from ankylosing spondylitis patients. The whole study cohort included over a hundred healthy donors and 20 to 25 ankylosing spondylitis patients. Results the study describes overall, beyond this receptor: Blood from ankylosing spondylitis patients appeared to be characterized by a TCR beta motif made up of about 8 highly homologous amino acid variants. A CD8+ phenotype was shown by the disease-linked clones, which were found at relatively low frequencies in peripheral blood. According to the report, matched synovial fluid samples from ankylosing spondylitis patients were significantly enriched for the disease-linked clones. Some motif variants had previously been reported in the synovial fluid and blood of reactive arthritis patients, which suggests shared mechanisms of disease initiation.

From cysteine to phenylalanine, the CDR3 is 15 amino acids long. Only the CDR3 DNA is retained, 45 bases long and in frame from the first base. V loses 0 bases of germline sequence and J loses 2 bases, and the interval between the two ends is 10 bases. CDR1 and CDR2 (SGHTA, FQGTGA) derive from the germline V gene. TCRdb records Illumina HiSeq 2500 as the sequencer. TCR beta libraries were prepared by quantitative 5'-RACE with molecular barcodes. The source study handled its data this way. Disease-linked TCR variants were identified with a new computational method built on a probabilistic model of VDJ rearrangement. TCRdb passed the public sequencing reads through fastp at Q25 and MiXCR, retaining productive beta sequences. A single entry per CDR3 protein holds the most common genes and DNA from its merged rows. What appears here as the V and J calls and clone size reflects TCRdb's work, not the paper's. The sample data list about 140,000 distinct CDR3 sequences, and under 35% of these were observed just once. The ten top clones hold 6% of the sample.

Synovial fluid samples were matched to blood samples from the same ankylosing spondylitis patients. The sample holds a few counts of this clonotype. The specificity of this receptor is unknown. No clone much larger than this one lies a single base away; base qualities are absent. The chain is encoded by TRBV7-3 joined to TRBJ1-2, with the D gene too uncertain to name. This clonotype originated in a male donor with ankylosing spondylitis. The sample consisted of synovial fluid, either unsorted or a sorted T cell fraction (not recorded which). CDR3 region: CASSLTAVTNYGYTF. The nucleotides read TGTGCCAGCAGCTTAACGGCAGTTACAAACTATGGCTACACCTTC.